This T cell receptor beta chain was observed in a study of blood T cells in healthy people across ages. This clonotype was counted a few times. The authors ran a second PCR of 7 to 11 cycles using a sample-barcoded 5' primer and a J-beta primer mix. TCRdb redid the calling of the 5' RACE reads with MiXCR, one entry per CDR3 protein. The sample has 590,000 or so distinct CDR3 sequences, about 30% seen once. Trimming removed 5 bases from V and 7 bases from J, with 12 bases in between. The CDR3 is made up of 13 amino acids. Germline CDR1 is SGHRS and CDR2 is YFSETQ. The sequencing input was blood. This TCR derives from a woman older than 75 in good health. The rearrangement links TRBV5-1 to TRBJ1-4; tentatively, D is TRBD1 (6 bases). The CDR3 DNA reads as TGCGCCAGCAGTTTACAGGGAGGTGAAAAACTGTTTTTT. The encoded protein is CASSLQGGEKLFF.